The source of this T cell receptor (beta chain) is a study of human T cells and chemical hapten exposure. Whole-study context: Investigators sensitized 2 cm by 2 cm of upper inner arm skin with 2% DPC.

Unique molecular identifiers were attached to individual cDNA molecules during library preparation. Per the study methods: Samples had a median of around 88,000 TCRs, ranging roughly 20,000 to 750,000. MiXCR, applied by TCRdb to the RACE reads, yields one record per CDR3 protein. Clone size and V and J calls follow TCRdb, not the original study. Counted here are around 260,000 distinct CDR3 sequences, 7.5% to 9% occurring once; the ten biggest clones make up 2% to 3%. The trim removed 6 bases at V and 2 bases at J, leaving 19 bases unmatched. This CDR3 contains 19 residues. CDR1 is SGHAT, CDR2 FQNNGV, per germline. Time point denoted: pre-sensitization, week 0. Indicated treatment: therapeutic diphenylcyclopropenone sensitization with weekly scalp DPC. This clonotype turned up a few times.

The material sequenced was whole blood, taken in connection with sensitization to the hapten diphenylcyclopropenone (DPC). This clonotype was obtained from a woman aged 40 to 55 with alopecia areata. Some clones in this sample may be carry-over from other donors' samples. The gene calls are TRBV11-2 and TRBJ2-3; 8 nucleotides line up with TRBD2. Here the CDR3 DNA reads TGTGCCAGCAGGGGTCGGGGTAGCGGGAACCTATACCCCACAGATACGCAGTATTTT. Translation gives CASRGRGSGNLYPTDTQYF.